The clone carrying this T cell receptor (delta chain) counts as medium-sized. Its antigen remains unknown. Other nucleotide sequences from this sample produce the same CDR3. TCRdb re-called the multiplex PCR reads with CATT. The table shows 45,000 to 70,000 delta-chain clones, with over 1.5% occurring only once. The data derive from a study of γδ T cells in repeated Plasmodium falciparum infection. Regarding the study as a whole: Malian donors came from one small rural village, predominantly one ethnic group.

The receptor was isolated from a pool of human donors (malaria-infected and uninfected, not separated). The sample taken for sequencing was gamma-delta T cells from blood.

CDR3 loop: CACDTRQYWGIYTDKLIF. The CDR3 nucleotides are TGTGCCTGTGACACACGACAATACTGGGGGATTTACACCGATAAACTCATCTTT. The chain has TRDV2 and TRDJ1, with TRDD3 matching over 10 bases. J lost 0 bases, V lost 1 base, and 10 bases had no gene match. From germline, CDR1 is GEAIGNYY and CDR2 EKD. The CDR3 spans 18 residues.